These 18 T cell receptor beta chains share one sample of origin, sequenced in a study of T cell repertoires in ileal Crohn's disease. Here immunoSEQ multiplex PCR was the method, and the copy in TCRdb shows in-frame clones only, minus some. Of about 14,000 clones detected, around 80% appear once; the ten largest clones hold 5.5% to 7.5%. Sequenced sample: ileal tissue. These receptors originate from an adult with Crohn's disease.

In the case of this clone: One junction end disagrees with the germline gene, perhaps due to a read error. This sequence joins TRBV11-2 and TRBJ2-7; 8 bases agree with TRBD2. The length of the CDR3 is 14 residues. Germline lookup yields CDR1 SGHAT and CDR2 FQNNGV. The CDR3 sequence is CASSLGGGSFEQYF. The CDR3 bases are TGTGCCAGCAGCTTAGGCGGGGGGTCCTTCGAGCAGTACTTC.

This sequence joins TRBV7-8 and TRBJ2-5; 11 bases agree with TRBD2. The V and J ends lost 6 bases and 5 bases, in that order; junction bases with no gene match: 8. From germline, CDR1 is SGHVS and CDR2 FQNEAQ. This CDR3 is 15 amino acids long. CDR3 region: CASRPTSGGVETQYF. As DNA, the CDR3 is TGTGCCAGCAGACCAACTAGCGGGGGAGTGGAGACCCAGTACTTC.

As DNA, the CDR3 is TGTGCCAGTAGATTCCGGGGGGGCAGTCAGCCCCAGCATTTT. Its protein is CASRFRGGSQPQHF. The chain is built from TRBV19 and TRBJ1-5, with TRBD1 as a possible D gene (6 bases). Germline values: CDR1 LNHDA, CDR2 SQIVND (reference sequence). V was trimmed by 6 bases and J by 6 bases, leaving 15 bases between them. The CDR3 runs 14 residues. Variable domain in full (rest from reference TRBV19 and TRBJ1-5): DGGITQSPKYLFRKEGQNVTLSCEQNLNHDAMYWYRQDPGQGLRLIYYSQIVNDFQKGDIAEGYSVSREKKESFPLTVTSAQKNPTAFYLCASRFRGGSQPQHFGDGTRLSIL.

V usage is TRBV7-2 and J usage is TRBJ2-5; D might be TRBD2 (5 bases). Between the trimmed V and J ends, which lost 2 bases and 0 bases, there was a span of 7 bases. Germline loops: CDR1 SGHTA, CDR2 FQGNSA. The CDR3 is made up of 14 amino acids. Here the CDR3 reads CASSLTRDQETQYF. DNA for the CDR3: TGTGCCAGCAGCTTAACGAGGGACCAAGAGACCCAGTACTTC.

The genes are TRBV6-4 and TRBJ2-2; the match to TRBD2 covers 11 bases. The germline V gene has CDR1 MRHNA and CDR2 SNTAGT. Losses at the gene ends were 0 bases for V and 6 bases for J; bases not matched to a gene: 3. CDR3 length equals 16 residues. CDR3 loop: CASSDSSGRAAGELFF. The CDR3 nucleotides are TGTGCCAGCAGTGACTCTAGCGGGAGGGCCGCCGGGGAGCTGTTTTTT.

This clone was counted between two and nine times. The gene calls are TRBV19 and TRBJ1-4; tentatively, D is TRBD1 (5 bases). Germline CDR1 is LNHDA and CDR2 is SQIVND (reference sequence). V was cut by 3 bases and J by 5 bases, with 7 bases left in between. The CDR3 covers 13 residues. The CDR3, as DNA: TGTGCCAGTAGTATGTACAGGAATGAAAAACTGTTTTTT. Translated, it gives CASSMYRNEKLFF.

V is TRBV6-1 and J is TRBJ2-2; possible D gene TRBD2, 6 bases. Germline V gene data show CDR1 as MNHNS and CDR2 as SASEGT. Trimming left V 6 bases short and J 1 base short, with 12 bases between. CDR3 length: 15 residues. CDR3 nucleotide sequence: TGTGCCAGCAGGGGGCCGGGGGAGAACACCGGGGAGCTGTTTTTT. Translated, it gives CASRGPGENTGELFF.

The rearrangement links TRBV27 to TRBJ2-7, with D perhaps TRBD1 (6 bases). V was trimmed by 5 bases and J by 2 bases, leaving 19 bases between them. The CDR3 is 16 amino acids. CDR1 MNHEY and CDR2 SMNVEV come from the germline V gene (reference sequence). CDR3 sequence (DNA): TGTGCCAGCAGTCCCCGAAGTGGGACACCGACCTACGAGCAGTACTTC. It is translated as CASSPRSGTPTYEQYF.

Details on this clone: Other nucleotide sequences from this sample produce the same CDR3. V usage is TRBV7-2 and J usage is TRBJ1-5; no definite D call. The V end lost 0 bases, the J end lost 4 bases, and 10 bases lay between the germline ends. Germline CDR1 is SGHTA and CDR2 is FQGNSA. The CDR3 totals 15 residues. DNA of the CDR3: TGTGCCAGCAGCTTAGCCGGCGGAAGTAATCAGCCCCAGCATTTT. This translates into CASSLAGGSNQPQHF. The full variable domain, its missing parts supplied by reference TRBV7-2 and TRBJ1-5, is GAGVSQSPSNKVTEKGKDVELRCDPISGHTALYWYRQSLGQGLEFLIYFQGNSAPDKSGLPSDRFSAERTGGSVSTLTIQRTQQEDSAVYLCASSLAGGSNQPQHFGDGTRLSIL.

The V gene is TRBV5-1, the J gene TRBJ2-1, with a possible D match to TRBD1 (6 bases). Germline V gene data show CDR1 as SGHRS and CDR2 as YFSETQ. This CDR3 is 18 amino acids long. With 2 bases removed from V and 0 bases from J, the gap between germline ends came to 18 bases. This CDR3 reads CASSFTRARGSSYNEQFF. CDR3 nucleotide sequence: TGCGCCAGCAGCTTTACCCGAGCAAGGGGGAGCTCCTACAATGAGCAGTTCTTC.

This clone was detected only a few times. The chain uses TRBV30 and TRBJ1-2, with TRBD1 matching over 7 bases. The CDR3 has 14 amino acids. The junction had 12 bases not matched to a gene; V was cut back by 1 base and J by 10 bases. Germline assignment: CDR1 GTSNPN and CDR2 SVGIG (reference sequence). CDR3 bases: TGTGCCTGGAGTGGGAGGGGGCCTACCGGGAACTACACCTTC. It encodes CAWSGRGPTGNYTF.

This chain joins TRBV5-1 and TRBJ1-2; possibly TRBD1 for D (6 bases). The CDR3 has 14 amino acids. The ends were cut back, 0 bases at V and 8 bases at J, with 14 bases in the middle. Germline V gives CDR1 SGHRS, CDR2 YFSETQ. CDR3 amino acids: CASSLGGRGDGYTF. CDR3 coding DNA: TGCGCCAGCAGCTTGGGCGGCAGGGGAGACGGCTACACCTTC.

This clone occurred a few times. The gene calls are TRBV6-6 and TRBJ2-7; TRBD2 might be the D (6 bases). Germline CDR1 is MNHNY and CDR2 is SVGAGI (reference sequence). This CDR3 region has 12 residues. The V end lost 6 bases, the J end lost 12 bases, and 18 bases lay between the germline ends. The CDR3 loop is CASSPPGRGPYF. The CDR3 DNA reads TGTGCCAGCAGCCCCCCAGGGCGGGGACCGTACTTC.

The chain combines TRBV4-2 with TRBJ2-3; TRBD2 matches at 9 bases. V shed 4 bases, J shed 3 bases, and the junction held 2 bases outside the gene matches. CDR1 LGHNA and CDR2 YNFKEQ come from the germline V gene. This CDR3 is built from 14 residues. The chain's CDR3 is CASSLAGETDTQYF. Written as DNA, the CDR3 is TGTGCCAGCAGCCTAGCGGGGGAGACAGATACGCAGTATTTT.

The chain combines TRBV19 with TRBJ1-1; D unclear. The V gene's germline CDR1 is LNHDA and CDR2 SQIVND (reference sequence). V shed 3 bases and J shed 4 bases, with 12 bases lying between them. This CDR3 has 14 amino acids. In nucleotides, the CDR3 is TGTGCCAGTAGTATGCGGGCGCGGCGCACTGAAGCTTTCTTT. This sequence encodes CASSMRARRTEAFF.

The chain uses TRBV5-1 and TRBJ1-1; the D gene is possibly TRBD1 (6 bases). The CDR3 has 12 amino acids. Germline CDR1 SGHRS, CDR2 YFSETQ. Trimming removed 4 bases at V and 7 bases at J, with 11 bases between. CDR3 protein: CASSAEQGEAFF. As DNA, the CDR3 is TGCGCCAGCAGCGCGGAACAGGGTGAAGCTTTCTTT.

The chain links TRBV7-2 to TRBJ1-1; 8 bases align to TRBD1. The J segment lost 0 bases and the V segment lost 5 bases, leaving 8 bases of the junction unmatched. This CDR3 region has 16 residues. Germline lookup yields CDR1 SGHTA and CDR2 FQGNSA. The CDR3 here is CASSARQGTLNTEAFF. CDR3 DNA: TGTGCCAGCAGCGCCCGACAGGGGACCTTGAACACTGAAGCTTTCTTT. Together with reference TRBV7-2 and TRBJ1-1, the CDR3 gives the full variable domain: GAGVSQSPSNKVTEKGKDVELRCDPISGHTALYWYRQSLGQGLEFLIYFQGNSAPDKSGLPSDRFSAERTGGSVSTLTIQRTQQEDSAVYLCASSARQGTLNTEAFFGQGTRLTVV.

The rearrangement uses TRBV6-6 and TRBJ2-3, with TRBD2 as a possible D gene (5 bases). The CDR3 covers 13 residues. The V gene's germline CDR1 is MNHNY and CDR2 SVGAGI (reference sequence). With 6 bases removed from V and 4 bases from J, the gap between germline ends came to 11 bases. In DNA form, the CDR3 reads TGTGCCAGCAGACTAGTCCTACCAGATACGCAGTATTTT. Its translation: CASRLVLPDTQYF.